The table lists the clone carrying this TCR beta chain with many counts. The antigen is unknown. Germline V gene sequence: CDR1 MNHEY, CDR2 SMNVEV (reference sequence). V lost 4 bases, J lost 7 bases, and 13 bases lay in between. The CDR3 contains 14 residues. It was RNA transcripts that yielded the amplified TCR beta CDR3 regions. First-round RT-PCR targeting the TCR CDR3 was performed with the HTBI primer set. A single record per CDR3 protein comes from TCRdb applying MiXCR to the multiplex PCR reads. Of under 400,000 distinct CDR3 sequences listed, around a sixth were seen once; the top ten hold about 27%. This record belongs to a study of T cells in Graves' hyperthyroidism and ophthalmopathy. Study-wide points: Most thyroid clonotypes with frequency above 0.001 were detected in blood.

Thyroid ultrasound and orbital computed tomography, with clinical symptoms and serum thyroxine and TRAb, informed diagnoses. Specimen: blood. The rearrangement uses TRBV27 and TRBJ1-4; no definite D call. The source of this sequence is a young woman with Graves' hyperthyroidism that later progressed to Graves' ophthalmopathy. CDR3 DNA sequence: TGTGCCAGCAGTTCCCCGACAAGGAGTGAAAAACTGTTTTTT. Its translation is CASSSPTRSEKLFF.